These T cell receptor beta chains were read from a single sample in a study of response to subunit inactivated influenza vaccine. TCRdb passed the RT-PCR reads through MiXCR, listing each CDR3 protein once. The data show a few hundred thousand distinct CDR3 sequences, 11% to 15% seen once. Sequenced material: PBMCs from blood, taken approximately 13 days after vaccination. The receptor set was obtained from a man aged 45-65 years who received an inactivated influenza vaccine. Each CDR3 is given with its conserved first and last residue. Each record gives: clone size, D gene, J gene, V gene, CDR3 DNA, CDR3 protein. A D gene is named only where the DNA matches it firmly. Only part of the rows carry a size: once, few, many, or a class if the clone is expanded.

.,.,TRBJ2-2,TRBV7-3,TGTGCCGGCAGCCCCATATCCGACACCGGGGAGCTGTTTTTT,CAGSPISDTGELFF
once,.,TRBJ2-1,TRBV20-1,TGCAGTGCTAGAGGGATAGCGGTCTACAATGAGCAGTTCTTC,CSARGIAVYNEQFF
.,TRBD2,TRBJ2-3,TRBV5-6,TGTGCCAGCAGCCCGGGACTAGCGGCTTCTAGCACAGATACGCAGTATTTT,CASSPGLAASSTDTQYF
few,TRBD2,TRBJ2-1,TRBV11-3,TGTGCCAGCAGCTCGGGACTAGCGAAACTGAATGAGCAGTTCTTC,CASSSGLAKLNEQFF
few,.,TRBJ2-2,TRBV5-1,TGCGCCAGCAGCTTGGACCCCCCGGGGTGGCCGAACACCGGGGAGCTGTTTTTT,CASSLDPPGWPNTGELFF
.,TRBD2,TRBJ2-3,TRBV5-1,TGCGCCAGCAGAATGGCCCTAGCGGGATCTTTGTTAGATACGCAGTATTTT,CASRMALAGSLLDTQYF
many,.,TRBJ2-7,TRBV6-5,TGTGCCAGCAGTTACTCGAGTAACAGGGCGGACGAGCAGTACTTC,CASSYSSNRADEQYF
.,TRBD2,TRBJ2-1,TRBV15,TGTGCCACCAGCATGGGACTAGCGGCACCAAACAATGAGCAGTTCTTC,CATSMGLAAPNNEQFF
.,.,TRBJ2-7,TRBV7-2,TGTGCCAGCAGCCAAACAGGGTGGGCCTACGAGCAGTACTTC,CASSQTGWAYEQYF
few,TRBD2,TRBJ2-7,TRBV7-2,TGTGCCAGCAGCCCCAAGGCGGGAGGGTCGGTAGAGCAGTACTTC,CASSPKAGGSVEQYF
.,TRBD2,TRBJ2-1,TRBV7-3,TGTGCCAGCAGCACGACGGGACTAGGCCACAATGAGCAGTTCTTC,CASSTTGLGHNEQFF
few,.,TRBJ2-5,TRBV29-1,TGCAGCGTTGAGATATTAGGACTGCGGCAGAACCAAGAGACCCAGTACTTC,CSVEILGLRQNQETQYF
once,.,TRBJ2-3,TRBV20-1,TGCAGTGCTAGTCCGGACTCGGATACGCAGTATTTT,CSASPDSDTQYF
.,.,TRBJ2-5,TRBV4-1,TGCGCCAGCAGCCAAGACCGCGGTAGACCCCAGTACTTC,CASSQDRGRPQYF
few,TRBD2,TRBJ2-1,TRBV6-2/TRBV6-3,TGTGCCAGCAGTTACTCACCTAGCGGGAGTATGGGTGAGCAGTTCTTC,CASSYSPSGSMGEQFF
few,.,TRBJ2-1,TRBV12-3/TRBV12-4,TGTGCCAGCTGGGGCTCCCGGGGTGAGCAGTTCTTC,CASWGSRGEQFF
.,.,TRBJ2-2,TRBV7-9,TGTGCCAGCAGCTGGCTAATCAACACCGGGGAGCTGTTTTTT,CASSWLINTGELFF
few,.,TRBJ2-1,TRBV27,TGTGCCAGCAGTTTACAGGCGTCCCCGGTCTCCTACAATGAGCAGTTCTTC,CASSLQASPVSYNEQFF
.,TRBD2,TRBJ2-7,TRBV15,TGTGCCACCAGCAGAGACGGGACTACAAGCTCCTACGAGCAGTACTTC,CATSRDGTTSSYEQYF
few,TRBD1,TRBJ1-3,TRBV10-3,TGTGCCATCAGCCTAGACAGGGAAAACACCATATATTTT,CAISLDRENTIYF
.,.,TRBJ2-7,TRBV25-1,TGTGCCAGCAGTGACCCGGGACGGTCCTACGAGCAGTACTTC,CASSDPGRSYEQYF
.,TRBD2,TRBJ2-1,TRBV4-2,TGTGCCAGCAGCCAAGCAGGAGCGGGGGGCTACGGAGCAGCCAATGAGCAGTTCTTC,CASSQAGAGGYGAANEQFF
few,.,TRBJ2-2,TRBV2,TGTGCCAGCAGTGAAGGCCGAAGATTGACGAACACCGGGGAGCTGTTTTTT,CASSEGRRLTNTGELFF
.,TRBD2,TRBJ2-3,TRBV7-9,TGTGCCAGCAGCTTAGCCGGGAGGAAAGATACGCAGTATTTT,CASSLAGRKDTQYF
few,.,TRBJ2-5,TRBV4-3,TGCGCCAGCAGCCAAGATTTTCGGACAAGTCGACAAGAGACCCAGTACTTC,CASSQDFRTSRQETQYF
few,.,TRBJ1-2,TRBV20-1,TGCAGTGCTTATCCGGGACGGCCGGTTGGCTACACCTTC,CSAYPGRPVGYTF
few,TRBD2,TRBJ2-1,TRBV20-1,TGCAGTGCTAGAGATCTGGGCGGGAGGCAGGACAATGAGCAGTTCTTC,CSARDLGGRQDNEQFF
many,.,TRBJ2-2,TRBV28,TGTGCCAGCAGTCTCGGACGCCTTGGTGGGGTCACCGGGGAGCTGTTTTTT,CASSLGRLGGVTGELFF
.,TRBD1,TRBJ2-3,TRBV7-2,TGTGCCAGCAGCTCTTGGGACAGGGATTCAGATACGCAGTATTTT,CASSSWDRDSDTQYF
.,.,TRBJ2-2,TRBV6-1,TGTGCCAGCAGGCCCGCAGGGGGGAATACCGGGGAGCTGTTTTTT,CASRPAGGNTGELFF
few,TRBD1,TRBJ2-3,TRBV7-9,TGTGCCAGCAGCTGGCTGGACGGGACAGGGCCGGATACGCAGTATTTT,CASSWLDGTGPDTQYF
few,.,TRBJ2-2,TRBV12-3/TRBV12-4,TGTGCCAGCACCGCCGGGAGTCGGGAGCTGTTTTTT,CASTAGSRELFF
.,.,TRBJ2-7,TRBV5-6,TGTGCCAGCAGCTTTGACAGTGTCGAGCAGTACTTC,CASSFDSVEQYF